Listed here are 17 T cell receptor beta chains from one sample, sequenced in a study of T-cell reconstitution after alpha-beta-depleted transplantation in children. Study findings and constraints: T-cell counts and diversity at one year post-transplant came mainly from newly produced T cells.

No antigen has been assigned to these receptors. The authors prepared the TCRbeta library with unique molecular identifiers. TCRdb re-called the PCR reads through MiXCR, storing one row per CDR3 protein. The repertoire holds 250,000 to 300,000 distinct CDR3 sequences, with approximately 7.3% as singletons. The sequencing here drew on peripheral blood, taken 360 days after TCRalphabeta/CD19-depleted stem cell transplant. All receptors derive from a female patient under 10 years old who had a stem cell transplant for Fanconi anemia, so the T cells may come from the graft donor.

The chain links TRBV18 to TRBJ2-1; D is unclear. The CDR3 is made up of 15 amino acids. Germline CDR1 and CDR2: KGHSH and LQKENI. The germline V and J ends were trimmed by 3 bases and 4 bases, with 13 bases remaining between them. This CDR3 is CASSPPSLNYNEQFF. In nucleotides, the CDR3 is TGTGCCAGCTCACCGCCTTCACTTAATTACAATGAGCAGTTCTTC.

This clonotype came up many times. V gene TRBV5-1 combines with J gene TRBJ1-2; TRBD1 agrees at 7 bases. This CDR3 is 14 amino acids long. CDR1 and CDR2 (germline): SGHRS, YFSETQ. Trimming removed 4 bases from V and 4 bases from J; junction bases left unmatched: 7. The CDR3 nucleotides read TGCGCCAGCAGCATACGGGACAGCACCTATGGCTACACCTTC. Protein: CASSIRDSTYGYTF.

As regards this clonotype: A much larger clone differs from this one at a single base, so this may be a read error. The chain carries TRBV3-1 and TRBJ2-1, with TRBD1 matching over 7 bases. There are 15 residues in the CDR3. Per the germline V gene, CDR1 is LGHDT and CDR2 is YNNKEL (reference sequence). The chain's CDR3 is CACSPDQGDSGEQFF. CDR3 DNA: TGTGCCTGCAGCCCTGACCAGGGGGATTCCGGTGAGCAGTTCTTC.

This clonotype was seen at least ten times. The V and J genes are TRBV12-3 or TRBV12-4 and TRBJ2-1; the match to TRBD2 covers 9 bases. The CDR3 loop spans 13 amino acids. With V trimmed by 4 bases and J by 8 bases, 3 bases remained unmatched. The CDR3 DNA follows: TGTGCCAGCAGTTCAAGCGGGAGGTATGAGCAGTTCTTC. This gives the protein CASSSSGRYEQFF.

In this sample, this clonotype turned up a few times. V gene TRBV5-5 combines with J gene TRBJ2-7, with 11 nucleotides matching TRBD2. Germline loops: CDR1 SGHKS, CDR2 YYEKEE (reference sequence). This CDR3 comprises 16 residues. With V trimmed by 0 bases and J by 2 bases, 4 bases remained unmatched. The DNA for the CDR3 is TGTGCCAGCAGCTTGGGCCCGGGACTAGCGGCCTACGAGCAGTACTTC. Translated, it gives CASSLGPGLAAYEQYF.

Comments on this clonotype: This may be a read error, as it is one base from a much larger clone. The chain uses TRBV5-1 and TRBJ2-3, with 11 bases aligning to TRBD1. The CDR3 runs 15 residues. Germline CDR1 is SGHRS and CDR2 is YFSETQ. CDR3 residues: CASSLRDRGDDMQYF. CDR3 coding DNA: TGCGCCAGCAGCTTGAGGGACAGGGGGGACGATATGCAGTATTTT. Supplemented by reference TRBV5-1 and TRBJ2-3, the full variable domain reads KAGVTQTPRYLIKTRGQQVTLSCSPISGHRSVSWYQQTPGQGLQFLFEYFSETQRNKGNFPGRFSGRQFSNSRSEMNVSTLELGDSALYLCASSLRDRGDDMQYFGPGTRLTVL.

The table lists this clonotype with a few counts. This rearrangement joins TRBV6-1 to TRBJ2-3; 7 bases align to TRBD1. V lost 4 bases, J lost 7 bases, and 2 bases stayed unmatched. Looked up from germline, CDR1 is MNHNS and CDR2 is SASEGT. This CDR3 region has 12 residues. The CDR3 bases are TGTGCCAGCAGTGCGACAGGGCATACGCAGTATTTT. Translated, it gives CASSATGHTQYF.

In its sample, this clonotype was seen many times. CDR3 sequence: CASTGLTGTSANEQFF. CDR3 DNA sequence: TGTGCCAGTACAGGGTTGACCGGGACTAGCGCCAATGAGCAGTTCTTC. The chain carries TRBV19 and TRBJ2-1, with 10 bases identical to TRBD2. CDR3 length equals 16 residues. Trimming at V came to 7 bases and at J to 6 bases, leaving 12 bases not matched to a gene. Per germline, CDR1 LNHDA and CDR2 SQIVND (reference sequence).

This clonotype has ten or more counts. The chain links TRBV7-2 to TRBJ2-1; 7 nucleotides align to TRBD1. The germline V gene has CDR1 SGHTA and CDR2 FQGNSA. CDR3 size: 15 residues. With V trimmed by 2 bases and J by 5 bases, 6 bases remained unmatched. CDR3 DNA sequence: TGTGCCAGCAGCTTATTCGTGGGACAGAACAATGAGCAGTTCTTC. It yields the protein CASSLFVGQNNEQFF.

In this sample, this clonotype turned up a few times. The gene calls are TRBV15 and TRBJ2-1, with 11 bases that match TRBD2. The germline gives CDR1 LNHNV, CDR2 YYDKDF (reference sequence). V lost 1 base to trimming and J lost 3 bases; unmatched junction nucleotides: 8. The CDR3 loop spans 18 amino acids. CDR3 region: CATSRVGSGGAFYNEQFF. DNA of the CDR3: TGTGCCACCAGCAGAGTGGGTAGCGGGGGGGCTTTCTACAATGAGCAGTTCTTC.

The table lists this clonotype with many counts. The chain combines TRBV24-1 with TRBJ1-1; TRBD1 agrees at 7 bases. Germline loops: CDR1 KGHDR, CDR2 SFDVKD. J lost 0 bases, V lost 7 bases, and 1 base had no gene match. The CDR3 contains 13 residues. The CDR3 here is CATSDRVNTEAFF. The CDR3, as DNA: TGTGCCACCAGCGACAGGGTGAACACTGAAGCTTTCTTT.

The chain recombines TRBV7-2 with TRBJ1-5, with D possibly TRBD1 on 5 matching bases. The germline V gene has CDR1 SGHTA and CDR2 FQGNSA. V lost 1 base and J lost 5, with 12 bases in between. The CDR3 extends over 15 amino acids. DNA for the CDR3: TGTGCCAGCAGCTTAGTGTGGGGACGGGATCAGCCCCAGCATTTT. Protein product: CASSLVWGRDQPQHF.

This clonotype has ten or more counts. This sequence joins TRBV4-1 and TRBJ2-3; D gene uncertain. CDR3 length equals 15 residues. Germline CDR1 is MGHRA and CDR2 is YSYEKL. Trimming shortened V by 0 bases and J by 4 bases, and 11 bases separated the two germline ends. The CDR3 nucleotides read TGCGCCAGCAGCCAAGACGTTTGGCTTTCAGATACGCAGTATTTT. Amino acid sequence: CASSQDVWLSDTQYF.

This clonotype turned up a few times. The V and J genes are TRBV12-3 or TRBV12-4 and TRBJ1-6; 9 nucleotides line up with TRBD1. With V trimmed by 4 bases and J by 10 bases, 11 bases remained unmatched. This CDR3 is 16 amino acids long. The CDR3 DNA is TGTGCCAGCAGTTCAACCCGGACAGGGGTAACATCACCCCTCCACTTT. Amino acids: CASSSTRTGVTSPLHF.

The V and J genes are TRBV20-1 and TRBJ1-1; D ambiguous. The CDR3 has 13 residues. V lost 6 bases, J lost 8 bases, and 19 bases lay in between. Germline CDR1 and CDR2: DFQATT and SNEGSKA (reference sequence). CDR3 amino acids: CSASYGDFREAFF. Written as DNA, the CDR3 is TGCAGTGCCTCGTATGGGGATTTCAGGGAAGCTTTCTTT.

A word on this clonotype: It may be a read error: a sequence one base away is much more abundant. The chain is built from TRBV9 and TRBJ2-2; 10 nucleotides line up with TRBD2. V gave up 4 bases and J gave up 7 bases; unmatched junction bases: 10. The CDR3 runs 16 residues. CDR1 is SGDLS and CDR2 is YYNGEE in the germline V gene. In DNA, the CDR3 is TGTGCCAGCAGCTCTAGCGGGAGTAGAGTAGTCGGGGAGCTGTTTTTT. Encoded protein: CASSSSGSRVVGELFF.

The chain carries TRBV20-1 and TRBJ2-7, with a tentative D call TRBD1 (5 bases). CDR1 is DFQATT, CDR2 SNEGSKA, per germline (reference sequence). The V end lost 0 bases, the J end lost 6 bases, and 12 bases lay between the germline ends. The length of the CDR3 is 13 residues. The CDR3 DNA is TGCAGTGCTAGAGAGGGCAGGGTGGGCGAGCAGTACGTC. Encoded protein: CSAREGRVGEQYV.